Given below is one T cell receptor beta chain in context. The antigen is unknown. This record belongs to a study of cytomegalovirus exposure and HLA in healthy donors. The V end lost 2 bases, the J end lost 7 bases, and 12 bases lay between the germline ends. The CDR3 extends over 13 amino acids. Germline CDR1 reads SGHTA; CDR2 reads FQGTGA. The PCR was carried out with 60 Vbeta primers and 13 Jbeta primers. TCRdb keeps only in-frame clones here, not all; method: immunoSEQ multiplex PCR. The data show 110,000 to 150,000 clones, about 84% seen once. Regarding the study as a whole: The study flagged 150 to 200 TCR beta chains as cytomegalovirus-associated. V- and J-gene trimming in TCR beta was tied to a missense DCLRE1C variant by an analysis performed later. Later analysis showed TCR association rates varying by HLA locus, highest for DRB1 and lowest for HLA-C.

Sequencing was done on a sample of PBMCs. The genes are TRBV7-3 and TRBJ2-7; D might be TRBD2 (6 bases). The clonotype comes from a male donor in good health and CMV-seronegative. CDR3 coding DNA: TGTGCCAGCAGCTTATCGGGAGCAGGGGAGCAGTACTTC. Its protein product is CASSLSGAGEQYF.